Described below is a single T cell receptor (beta chain) sequence and its context. What it binds is unknown. CDR1 and CDR2 from the germline V gene are SEHNR and FQNEAQ (reference sequence). V lost 0 bases and J 0 bases, leaving 12 bases between the germline ends. This CDR3 region has 17 residues. Treatment specified: 19 received Ad26.COV2.S at low or high dose, single or two shots; about 5 received placebo; per-sample allocation not given. After the first vaccine or placebo injection, samples were drawn on day 63. The vaccine antigen was prefusion-stabilized Wuhan SARS-CoV-2 spike. The method was immunoSEQ multiplex PCR; TCRdb's version includes in-frame clones alone and lacks a portion of them. The table lists roughly 460,000 clones, 89% of them singletons. The entry originates in a study of Ad26.COV2.S vaccination and SARS-CoV-2 variants. Study overall: Donor joined the COV1001 Ad26.COV2.S trial arm.

Study-wide points: There was reportedly substantial breadth in spike-specific CD8+ and CD4+ T cell responses after vaccination. Similar non-spike TCR breadth was seen in vaccine and placebo recipients.

The source of this sequence is a person between 18 and 59 years old who received the Ad26.COV2.S COVID-19 vaccine or a placebo. The gene calls are TRBV7-9 and TRBJ1-3; D might be TRBD1 (5 bases). Material: peripheral blood, obtained in a trial of Ad26.COV2.S vaccine versus placebo. The CDR3 DNA sequence: TGTGCCAGCAGCTTAGCGGGCCTGGGGGGCTCTGGAAACACCATATATTTT. The encoded protein is CASSLAGLGGSGNTIYF.